This entry is about one T cell receptor (beta chain). Its target is not known. Generated by immunoSEQ multiplex PCR, the TCRdb table keeps only in-frame clones and is missing some. The sample carries 55,000 to 75,000 clones, roughly three quarters recorded once. The data are from a study of vaccination effects on CD4 cells after COVID-19. Broader study findings: The authors studied few convalescent patients and collected no early post-infection timepoints. Clones arising from infection and from vaccination showed marked clonal contraction late after vaccination.

ViraFEST assay sequencing came after antigen-specific CD4+ T cells were expanded with viral peptide pools. A roughly 10-day culture period preceded the isolation of CD4+ T cells. Previously uninfected by SARS-CoV-2, the vaccine recipients also showed negative nucleocapsid antibodies. PBMC cultures contained around 2 million cells per well, 10 IU/ml IL-2 and roughly 10 ug/ml peptides. CDR1 is SGHRS, CDR2 YFSETQ, per germline. J gave up 3 bases and V 4 bases, and 3 bases lay outside the gene matches. The CDR3 totals 13 residues. The chain joins TRBV5-1 to TRBJ1-2, with 7 nucleotides matching TRBD1. The TCR sequence derives from a human donor who received a COVID-19 vaccine. The material sequenced was CD4+ T cells from PBMCs cultured with HCoV-OC43 spike peptides, taken before COVID-19 vaccination. Subset denoted: HCoV-OC43 spike overlapping peptide pool stimulation. The CDR3 reads CASSPGQDYGYTF. The CDR3, as DNA: TGCGCCAGCAGCCCCGGACAGGACTATGGCTACACCTTC.